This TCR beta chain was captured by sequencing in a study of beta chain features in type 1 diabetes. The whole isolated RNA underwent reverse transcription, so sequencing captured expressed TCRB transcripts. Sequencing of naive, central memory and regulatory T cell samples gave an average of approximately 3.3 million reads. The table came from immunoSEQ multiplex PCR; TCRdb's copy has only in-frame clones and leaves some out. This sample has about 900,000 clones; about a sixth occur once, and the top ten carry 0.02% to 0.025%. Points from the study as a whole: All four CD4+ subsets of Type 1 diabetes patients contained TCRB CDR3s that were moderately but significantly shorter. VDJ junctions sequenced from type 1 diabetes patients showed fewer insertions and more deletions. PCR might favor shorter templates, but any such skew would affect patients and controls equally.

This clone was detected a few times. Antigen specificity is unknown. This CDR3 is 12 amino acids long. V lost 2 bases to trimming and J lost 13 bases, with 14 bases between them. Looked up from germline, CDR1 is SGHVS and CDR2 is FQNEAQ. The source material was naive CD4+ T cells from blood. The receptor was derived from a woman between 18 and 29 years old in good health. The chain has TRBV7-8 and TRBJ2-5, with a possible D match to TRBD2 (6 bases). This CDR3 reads CASSLRVGTPYF. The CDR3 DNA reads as TGTGCCAGCAGCTTACGTGTCGGGACTCCGTACTTC.